The 27 T cell receptor beta chains listed next were all sequenced from one sample in a study of T cell clonotyping in hematopoietic cell transplantation. Clones were read by immunoSEQ multiplex PCR, and TCRdb kept only the in-frame ones, dropping some. The table shows around 9,100 clones, with roughly 85% occurring only once. The sequencing used PBMCs, collected 180 days after allogeneic stem cell transplant. The receptors were sampled from a male patient aged 35-50 years who had an allogeneic stem cell transplant from a related donor, so the T cells may come from the graft donor. Some clones in this sample may be carry-over from other donors' samples.

The J gene is TRBJ1-1, the V gene TRBV19, with D maybe TRBD1 (6 bases). The germline V gene encodes CDR1 LNHDA and CDR2 SQIVND (reference sequence). V shed 6 bases and J shed 1 base, with 9 bases lying between them. The CDR3 is made up of 13 amino acids. The CDR3 spells CASSPTGNTEAFF. The CDR3 DNA reads as TGTGCCAGTAGCCCGACAGGGAACACTGAAGCTTTCTTT.

The chain recombines TRBV7-2 with TRBJ2-7; D is ambiguous. V was shortened by 1 base and J by 3 bases, with 10 bases between the two germline ends. The CDR3 has 14 residues. Germline V gene lookup returns CDR1 SGHTA and CDR2 FQGNSA. CDR3 nucleotide sequence: TGTGCCAGCAGCTTAGGGCCAGAGCTCTACGAGCAGTACTTC. It yields the protein CASSLGPELYEQYF.

The chain carries TRBV6-5 and TRBJ2-2; no clear D gene. Trimming shortened V by 6 bases and J by 6 bases, and 5 bases separated the two germline ends. The CDR3 extends over 11 amino acids. Looked up from germline, CDR1 is MNHEY and CDR2 is SVGAGI. The CDR3 nucleotides read TGTGCCAGCAGGGGGTCCGGGGAGCTGTTTTTT. This translates into CASRGSGELFF.

This chain joins TRBV5-4 and TRBJ2-7; 8 nucleotides agree with TRBD1. The length of the CDR3 is 16 residues. The germline gives CDR1 SGHNT, CDR2 YYREEE (reference sequence). The V and J ends lost 5 bases and 5 bases, in that order; junction bases with no gene match: 15. In DNA form, the CDR3 reads TGTGCCAGCAGTTTGCCTGGTGGACAGGGTACCAACGAGCAGTACTTC. Amino acids: CASSLPGGQGTNEQYF.

This chain links TRBV27 with TRBJ2-6, with D unresolved. V shed 6 bases and J shed 1 base, with 10 bases lying between them. Germline CDR1 and CDR2: MNHEY and SMNVEV (reference sequence). This CDR3 region has 15 residues. The CDR3 region is CASRSLGSGANVLTF. The CDR3, as DNA: TGTGCCAGCAGGTCCTTGGGTTCTGGGGCCAACGTCCTGACTTTC.

This clone was detected only a few times. The J gene is TRBJ1-2, the V gene TRBV6-6; the D is unclear. This CDR3 has 14 residues. The V gene lost 5 bases and the J gene lost 8 bases, with 18 bases spanning the gap. The germline V gene encodes CDR1 MNHNY and CDR2 SVGAGI (reference sequence). The CDR3 reads CASSPTAFFEGYTF. CDR3 DNA sequence: TGTGCCAGCAGTCCTACAGCCTTCTTTGAGGGCTACACCTTC.

V and J are TRBV29-1 and TRBJ2-1, with D perhaps matching TRBD1 (5 bases). V was cut by 2 bases and J by 4 bases, with 9 bases left in between. The CDR3 has 13 residues. Germline V gene data show CDR1 as SQVTM and CDR2 as ANQGSEA. The chain's CDR3 is CSVERGAYNEQFF. As DNA, the CDR3 is TGCAGCGTTGAAAGGGGCGCTTACAATGAGCAGTTCTTC.

The chain uses TRBV6-1 and TRBJ1-2, with 7 bases that match TRBD1. Germline V CDR1 and CDR2: MNHNS, SASEGT. There are 13 residues in the CDR3. The V gene end was trimmed by 10 bases and the J gene end by 1 base; junction bases not matched to a gene: 6. DNA of the CDR3: TGTGCCACCCAGGGGGACAATAACTATGGCTACACCTTC. This sequence encodes CATQGDNNYGYTF.

This clone has only a few counts. The chain employs TRBV7-3 and TRBJ2-6, with 8 nucleotides matching TRBD1. The CDR3 loop spans 15 amino acids. The junction had 0 bases not matched to a gene; V was cut back by 5 bases and J by 0 bases. Germline CDR1 and CDR2: SGHTA and FQGTGA. The CDR3 loop is CASSTGGSGANVLTF. CDR3 in DNA: TGTGCCAGCAGCACAGGGGGCTCTGGGGCCAACGTCCTGACTTTC.

The gene calls are TRBV6-5 and TRBJ1-6, with D possibly TRBD1 on 6 matching bases. V shed 4 bases and J shed 9 bases, with 16 bases lying between them. Looked up from germline, CDR1 is MNHEY and CDR2 is SVGAGI. The CDR3 extends over 15 amino acids. The CDR3 reads CASSFNRDGSSPLHF. CDR3 in DNA: TGTGCCAGCAGTTTTAACAGGGATGGGAGTTCACCCCTCCACTTT.

The genes are TRBV5-1 and TRBJ1-2, with 12 bases identical to TRBD1. The J segment lost 8 bases and the V segment lost 3 bases, leaving 8 bases of the junction unmatched. This CDR3 comprises 15 residues. CDR1 is SGHRS and CDR2 is YFSETQ in the germline V gene. CDR3 sequence reads: CASSYGTGTGGGYTF. The CDR3 DNA follows: TGCGCCAGCAGCTACGGCACCGGGACAGGGGGCGGCTACACCTTC. Supplemented by reference TRBV5-1 and TRBJ1-2, the full variable domain reads KAGVTQTPRYLIKTRGQQVTLSCSPISGHRSVSWYQQTPGQGLQFLFEYFSETQRNKGNFPGRFSGRQFSNSRSEMNVSTLELGDSALYLCASSYGTGTGGGYTFGSGTRLTVV.

The chain has TRBV7-3 and TRBJ2-3; weak D call: TRBD2 (6 bases). The CDR3 runs to 14 residues. V lost 4 bases and J 4 bases, leaving 12 bases between the germline ends. Germline V gene data show CDR1 as SGHTA and CDR2 as FQGTGA. This chain's CDR3 is CASSWIGGADTQYF. CDR3 sequence (DNA): TGTGCCAGCAGCTGGATTGGAGGGGCAGATACGCAGTATTTT.

This clone appeared a few times. This chain links TRBV7-6 with TRBJ2-7; TRBD1 agrees at 10 bases. Germline V gene lookup returns CDR1 SGHVS and CDR2 FNYEAQ. This CDR3 is built from 15 residues. J lost 2 bases, V lost 5 bases, and 6 bases had no gene match. CDR3 protein: CASSVDRGLTYEQYF. CDR3 DNA sequence: TGTGCCAGCAGCGTAGACAGGGGGCTCACCTACGAGCAGTACTTC.

Here the CDR3 reads CASSEAGWRHEQYF. The CDR3 nucleotides read TGTGCCAGCAGTGAGGCTGGCTGGCGGCACGAGCAGTACTTC. The V and J genes are TRBV25-1 and TRBJ2-7, with D uncertain. Trimming cost V 3 bases and J 5 bases, with 14 bases left between them. The germline V gene has CDR1 MGHDK and CDR2 SYGVNS. The CDR3 is 14 residues long.

V is TRBV9 and J is TRBJ2-7; D call uncertain. Germline V CDR1 and CDR2: SGDLS, YYNGEE. The CDR3 length is 13 residues. Trimming removed 2 bases at V and 3 bases at J, with 9 bases between. CDR3 DNA sequence: TGTGCCAGCAGCGTTAACACCAACTACGAGCAGTACTTC. It yields the protein CASSVNTNYEQYF.

The gene calls are TRBV7-9 and TRBJ2-7; TRBD2 might be the D (5 bases). CDR3 length: 17 amino acids. Germline CDR1 reads SEHNR; CDR2 reads FQNEAQ (reference sequence). Deletions cut 1 base from V and 4 bases from J, with 20 bases between. The CDR3 coding sequence is TGTGCCAGCAGCTTAGGCGGCCCTCAGAGGGCCGGGTACGAGCAGTACTTC. Encoded protein: CASSLGGPQRAGYEQYF.

This clone was recorded once. This sequence joins TRBV7-2 and TRBJ2-7, with TRBD1 matching 9 bases. This CDR3 contains 13 residues. Germline values: CDR1 SGHTA, CDR2 FQGNSA. With 4 bases clipped from V and 5 bases from J, the junction kept 3 bases outside the gene matches. CDR3 protein: CASSYRGPHEQYF. For the CDR3, the DNA is TGTGCCAGCAGCTACAGGGGGCCCCACGAGCAGTACTTC. The variable domain in full, completed from reference TRBV7-2 and TRBJ2-7, reads GAGVSQSPSNKVTEKGKDVELRCDPISGHTALYWYRQSLGQGLEFLIYFQGNSAPDKSGLPSDRFSAERTGGSVSTLTIQRTQQEDSAVYLCASSYRGPHEQYFGPGTRLTVT.

The chain carries TRBV9 and TRBJ2-5; D is perhaps TRBD1 (5 bases). The CDR3 has 13 amino acids. Germline assignment: CDR1 SGDLS and CDR2 YYNGEE. Trimming left V 5 bases short and J 2 bases short, with 10 bases between. DNA of the CDR3: TGTGCCAGCAGAGGGCAGGGACAAGAGACCCAGTACTTC. Protein product: CASRGQGQETQYF.

In DNA form, the CDR3 reads TGTGCCAGCTCACCGAGACGGGAGGGGAACACTGAAGCTTTCTTT. Encoded protein: CASSPRREGNTEAFF. The V call is TRBV18, the J call TRBJ1-1; D gene ambiguous. The CDR3 extends over 15 amino acids. CDR1 and CDR2 from the germline V gene are KGHSH and LQKENI. V was clipped by 3 bases and J by 1 base, with 12 bases between them. Based on the CDR3 plus reference TRBV18 and TRBJ1-1, the full variable domain is NAGVMQNPRHLVRRRGQEARLRCSPMKGHSHVYWYRQLPEEGLKFMVYLQKENIIDESGMPKERFSAEFPKEGPSILRIQQVVRGDSAAYFCASSPRREGNTEAFFGQGTRLTVV.

The chain is built from TRBV4-3 and TRBJ2-7, with D tentatively TRBD1 (6 bases). V lost 0 bases, J lost 4 bases, and 13 bases lay in between. Germline assignment: CDR1 LGHNA and CDR2 YSLEER. The CDR3 runs to 15 residues. Here the CDR3 reads CASSQEWGHSYEQYF. The CDR3 bases are TGCGCCAGCAGCCAAGAATGGGGACATTCGTACGAGCAGTACTTC.

The rearrangement uses TRBV5-1 and TRBJ1-6, with TRBD1 identical over 7 bases. The length of the CDR3 is 15 residues. CDR1 is SGHRS and CDR2 is YFSETQ in the germline V gene. The V and J ends lost 2 bases and 10 bases, in that order; junction bases with no gene match: 9. In nucleotides, the CDR3 is TGCGCCAGCAGCTTTACAGGGGCAGATCGATCACCCCTCCACTTT. This sequence encodes CASSFTGADRSPLHF.

This clone appeared once. This sequence joins TRBV27 and TRBJ2-7; 10 bases match TRBD1. Germline trimming cut 0 bases from V and 3 bases from J; bases unmatched to any gene: 2. Germline loops: CDR1 MNHEY, CDR2 SMNVEV (reference sequence). This CDR3 comprises 15 residues. As DNA, the CDR3 is TGTGCCAGCAGTTTATCGGGACAGGGGTTCTACGAGCAGTACTTC. As protein: CASSLSGQGFYEQYF.

V usage is TRBV7-6 and J usage is TRBJ1-1; no clear D gene. The V end was cut by 2 bases, the J end by 4 bases, with 8 bases between. CDR1 is SGHVS and CDR2 is FNYEAQ in the germline V gene. The CDR3 spans 13 residues. The CDR3 sequence is CASSLSMGTEAFF. CDR3 nucleotide sequence: TGTGCCAGCAGCTTATCCATGGGCACTGAAGCTTTCTTT.

This clone appeared a single time. Since a much larger clone is just one base distant, this may be a read error. The chain is built from TRBV5-1 and TRBJ1-1, with D hard to call. V gave up 5 bases and J gave up 1 base, with 9 bases separating them. Germline lookup yields CDR1 SGHRS and CDR2 YFSETQ. This CDR3 is built from 13 residues. For the CDR3, the DNA is TGCGCCAGCAGTTTATCCCGGAACACTGAAGCTTTCTTT. Amino acid sequence: CASSLSRNTEAFF.

This chain connects TRBV29-1 to TRBJ2-6; 7 bases map to TRBD2. Trimming cost V 6 bases and J 2 bases; bases outside gene matches: 1. CDR1 is SQVTM, CDR2 ANQGSEA, per germline. The CDR3 loop spans 13 amino acids. CDR3 amino acids: CSVGGAGANVLTF. The CDR3 nucleotides read TGCAGCGTGGGAGGGGCTGGGGCCAACGTCCTGACTTTC.

The chain is built from TRBV5-8 and TRBJ1-2; possibly TRBD1 for D (5 bases). The V and J ends lost 0 bases and 8 bases respectively, with 17 bases between them. The CDR3 totals 15 residues. CDR1 SGHTS and CDR2 YDEGEE come from the germline V gene. The CDR3 sequence is CASSLDGFRATGYTF. CDR3 coding DNA: TGTGCCAGCAGCTTGGACGGGTTCAGGGCGACCGGCTACACCTTC.

CDR3: CASSPVTGPGSGANVLTF. CDR3 DNA sequence: TGTGCCAGCTCACCCGTCACAGGGCCCGGTTCTGGGGCCAACGTCCTGACTTTC. The chain employs TRBV18 and TRBJ2-6; perhaps TRBD1 as D (6 bases). V was cut by 3 bases and J by 1 base, with 16 bases left in between. Germline V CDR1 and CDR2: KGHSH, LQKENI. CDR3 length: 18 amino acids. The variable domain in full, completed from reference TRBV18 and TRBJ2-6, reads NAGVMQNPRHLVRRRGQEARLRCSPMKGHSHVYWYRQLPEEGLKFMVYLQKENIIDESGMPKERFSAEFPKEGPSILRIQQVVRGDSAAYFCASSPVTGPGSGANVLTFGAGSRLTVL.